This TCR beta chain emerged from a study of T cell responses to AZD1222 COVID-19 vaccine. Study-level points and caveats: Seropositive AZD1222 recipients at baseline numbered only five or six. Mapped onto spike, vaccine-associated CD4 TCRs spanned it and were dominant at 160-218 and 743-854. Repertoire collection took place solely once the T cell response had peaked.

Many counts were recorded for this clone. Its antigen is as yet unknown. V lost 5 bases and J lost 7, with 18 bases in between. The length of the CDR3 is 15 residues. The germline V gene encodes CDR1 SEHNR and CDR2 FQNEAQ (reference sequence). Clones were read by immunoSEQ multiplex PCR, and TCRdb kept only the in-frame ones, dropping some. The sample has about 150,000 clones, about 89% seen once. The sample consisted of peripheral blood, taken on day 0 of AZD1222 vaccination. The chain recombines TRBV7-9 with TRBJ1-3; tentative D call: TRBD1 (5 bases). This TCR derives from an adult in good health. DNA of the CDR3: TGTGCCAGCAGCCCAGGAGGGAGTCGGGGCAACACCATATATTTT. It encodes CASSPGGSRGNTIYF.